These 32 T cell receptor beta chains originate from one sample sequenced in a study of response to subunit inactivated influenza vaccine. TCRdb itself ran the RT-PCR reads through MiXCR, one entry per CDR3 protein. The repertoire holds 800,000 or so distinct CDR3 sequences, with roughly 20% as singletons. The sample consisted of PBMCs from blood, taken more than 4 days after vaccination. The receptor set was obtained from a man in his fifties or sixties who received an inactivated influenza vaccine.

This clonotype was seen at least ten times. The rearrangement uses TRBV18 and TRBJ1-2; the D gene is possibly TRBD1 (5 bases). The CDR3 spans 15 residues. Germline V gives CDR1 KGHSH, CDR2 LQKENI. Trimming shortened V by 2 bases and J by 8 bases, and 18 bases separated the two germline ends. CDR3 region: CASSPGTDQLSGYTF. CDR3 in DNA: TGTGCCAGCTCACCAGGGACGGACCAACTATCGGGCTACACCTTC.

The J gene is TRBJ2-2, the V gene TRBV28; D not certain. This CDR3 region has 15 residues. Trimming stripped 8 bases from V and 0 bases from J, with 13 bases between. Germline CDR1 is MDHEN and CDR2 is SYDVKM. This CDR3 reads CASAGDRTNTGELFF. Here the CDR3 DNA reads TGTGCCAGCGCCGGTGACCGAACGAACACCGGGGAGCTGTTTTTT.

J is TRBJ2-7 and V is TRBV9, with D perhaps assigned TRBD1 or TRBD2 (5 bases each). V lost 0 bases and J lost 3, with 13 bases in between. The CDR3 extends over 15 amino acids. Per the germline V gene, CDR1 is SGDLS and CDR2 is YYNGEE. In DNA form, the CDR3 reads TGTGCCAGCAGCGTAGGGGACGGTCCTGGCTACGAGCAGTACTTC. Translating gives CASSVGDGPGYEQYF.

The chain is built from TRBV24-1 and TRBJ2-1; TRBD1 aligns across 9 bases. The length of the CDR3 is 18 residues. The junction had 14 bases not matched to a gene; V was cut back by 2 bases and J by 7 bases. Per germline, CDR1 KGHDR and CDR2 SFDVKD. The CDR3 here is CATSDSSLGTGICNEQFF. The CDR3 DNA sequence: TGTGCCACCAGTGATTCGTCGCTGGGGACAGGGATTTGTAATGAGCAGTTCTTC.

This clonotype has only a few counts. The rearrangement links TRBV6-5 to TRBJ1-4, with TRBD1 matching 7 bases. V was pared by 4 bases and J by 3 bases, with 5 bases of the junction left unmatched. The germline V gene has CDR1 MNHEY and CDR2 SVGAGI. This CDR3 is 15 amino acids long. The CDR3 nucleotides read TGTGCCAGCAGTTGGCGACAGGGTGCTAATGAAAAACTGTTTTTT. Encoded protein: CASSWRQGANEKLFF.

This clonotype occurred a few times. The J gene is TRBJ2-4, the V gene TRBV15; D may be TRBD1 or TRBD2 (7 bases each). CDR3 length: 17 amino acids. V shed 5 bases and J shed 0 bases, with 17 bases lying between them. Per the germline V gene, CDR1 is LNHNV and CDR2 is YYDKDF (reference sequence). CDR3 DNA: TGTGCCACCAGCCGCCCAGGGGGGGCGGGAGCCAAAAACATTCAGTACTTC. This sequence encodes CATSRPGGAGAKNIQYF.

This clonotype has a handful of counts. The V call is TRBV7-2, the J call TRBJ2-2; D unresolved. CDR1 is SGHTA, CDR2 FQGNSA, per germline. The V gene lost 2 bases and the J gene lost 6 bases, with 13 bases spanning the gap. The length of the CDR3 is 15 residues. CDR3 residues: CASSLMRFGPGELFF. In nucleotides, the CDR3 is TGTGCCAGCAGCTTAATGCGCTTTGGCCCCGGGGAGCTGTTTTTT.

The chain combines TRBV4-2 with TRBJ1-2, with D possibly matching TRBD1 (5 bases). Trimming took 2 bases from V and 2 from J, leaving 9 bases between them. The CDR3 spans 14 residues. CDR1 and CDR2 (germline): LGHNA, YNFKEQ. The CDR3 coding sequence is TGTGCCAGCAGCCAACGGGACGGGAACTATGGCTACACCTTC. It is translated as CASSQRDGNYGYTF.

The gene calls are TRBV9 and TRBJ2-2, with D unclear. Looked up from germline, CDR1 is SGDLS and CDR2 is YYNGEE. Trimming left V 6 bases short and J 3 bases short, with 18 bases between. There are 16 residues in the CDR3. This CDR3 is CASTKEPESYTGELFF. The CDR3, as DNA: TGTGCCAGCACGAAAGAACCGGAATCTTACACCGGGGAGCTGTTTTTT. Full variable domain (rest looked up from reference TRBV9 and TRBJ2-2): DSGVTQTPKHLITATGQRVTLRCSPRSGDLSVYWYQQSLDQGLQFLIQYYNGEERAKGNILERFSAQQFPDLHSELNLSSLELGDSALYFCASTKEPESYTGELFFGEGSRLTVL.

This chain joins TRBV6-2 or TRBV6-3 and TRBJ2-7, with D tentatively TRBD1 or TRBD2 (5 bases each). V was cut by 6 bases and J by 6 bases, with 15 bases left in between. The germline V gene encodes CDR1 MNHEY and CDR2 SVGEGT. The CDR3 length is 13 residues. The CDR3 protein is CASRTGTVREQYF. CDR3 DNA: TGTGCCAGCAGAACGGGGACGGTGCGCGAGCAGTACTTC.

The chain employs TRBV7-9 and TRBJ2-2; D gene unclear. V was clipped by 4 bases and J by 4 bases, with 7 bases between them. The germline gives CDR1 SEHNR, CDR2 FQNEAQ (reference sequence). The CDR3 is 13 amino acids. The CDR3 sequence is CASSYGFTGELFF. CDR3 sequence (DNA): TGTGCCAGCAGCTACGGGTTCACCGGGGAGCTGTTTTTT.

This clonotype has a single count. The chain couples TRBV5-1 to TRBJ2-7; tentatively, D is TRBD1 (5 bases). The V and J ends lost 2 bases and 0 bases respectively, with 9 bases between them. The CDR3 runs 14 residues. Germline lookup yields CDR1 SGHRS and CDR2 YFSETQ. In nucleotides, the CDR3 is TGCGCCAGCAGCTTACAGGAGTACTCCTACGAGCAGTACTTC. It encodes CASSLQEYSYEQYF.

The chain couples TRBV20-1 to TRBJ2-7, with D perhaps TRBD1 or TRBD2 (5 bases each). CDR3 size: 15 residues. The germline V gene encodes CDR1 DFQATT and CDR2 SNEGSKA (reference sequence). The V and J ends lost 0 bases and 2 bases respectively, with 14 bases between them. The CDR3: CSARDLEGNPYEQYF. DNA for the CDR3: TGCAGTGCTAGAGATCTAGAGGGGAATCCCTACGAGCAGTACTTC.

The count of this clonotype is one. The chain joins TRBV28 to TRBJ1-5; unclear D gene. V lost 2 bases to trimming and J lost 3 bases, with 11 bases between them. From germline, CDR1 is MDHEN and CDR2 SYDVKM. CDR3 length: 15 amino acids. CDR3 nucleotides: TGTGCCAGCAGTTTAGAAGATGGCACCAATCAGCCCCAGCATTTT. This gives the protein CASSLEDGTNQPQHF.

This chain uses TRBV12-3 or TRBV12-4 with TRBJ1-2; 11 bases agree with TRBD1. The CDR3 has 15 amino acids. V trimming: 5 bases; J trimming: 4 bases; junction bases outside the gene matches: 6. CDR3 in amino acids: CASSPGTGGTYGYTF. The DNA of the CDR3 is TGTGCCAGCAGTCCAGGGACAGGGGGAACCTATGGCTACACCTTC.

The chain has TRBV18 and TRBJ2-7, with 7 bases that match TRBD1. Germline CDR1 and CDR2: KGHSH and LQKENI. J was trimmed by 4 bases and V by 3 bases; bases with no gene match: 3. The CDR3 runs to 13 residues. CDR3 sequence reads: CASSPRDRYEQYF. CDR3 sequence (DNA): TGTGCCAGCTCACCCCGGGACAGATACGAGCAGTACTTC.

This clonotype has a handful of counts. In nucleotides, the CDR3 is TGTGCCAGCAGTTTCCCCCAGGGGCGTAAGAATGAGCAGTTCTTC. This sequence encodes CASSFPQGRKNEQFF. The gene calls are TRBV12-3 or TRBV12-4 and TRBJ2-1; D might be TRBD1 (6 bases). The CDR3 consists of 15 residues. V was shortened by 3 bases and J by 7 bases, with 16 bases between the two germline ends.

This clonotype was picked up a small number of times. CDR3 residues: CATSRDLARYNEQFF. The CDR3 DNA follows: TGTGCCACCAGCAGAGATCTAGCCAGATACAATGAGCAGTTCTTC. V gene TRBV15 combines with J gene TRBJ2-1; possible D gene TRBD2, 5 bases. CDR1 is LNHNV, CDR2 YYDKDF, per germline (reference sequence). The ends were cut back, 0 bases at V and 4 bases at J, with 10 bases in the middle. The CDR3 contains 15 residues.

This clonotype has just a few counts. The CDR3 is CASSPEQGPNGAKLFF. The CDR3 DNA is TGTGCCAGCTCACCTGAACAGGGGCCGAACGGGGCAAAACTGTTTTTT. The chain joins TRBV18 to TRBJ1-4; 7 nucleotides agree with TRBD1. The germline V gene encodes CDR1 KGHSH and CDR2 LQKENI. V trimming: 3 bases; J trimming: 10 bases; junction bases outside the gene matches: 14. The CDR3 spans 16 residues.

The chain recombines TRBV28 with TRBJ2-1; 7 positions agree with TRBD2. Trimming cost V 8 bases and J 6 bases; bases outside gene matches: 13. The CDR3 spans 15 residues. CDR1 and CDR2 from the germline V gene are MDHEN and SYDVKM. In DNA, the CDR3 is TGTGCCAGCCTAGCCGGGGGACTACGGGGCAATGAGCAGTTCTTC. Protein: CASLAGGLRGNEQFF.

This sequence joins TRBV4-3 and TRBJ1-6; no clear D. V dropped 0 bases and J dropped 10 bases, with 13 bases sitting between them. The V gene's germline CDR1 is LGHNA and CDR2 YSLEER. There are 15 residues in the CDR3. The CDR3 region is CASSQDLGGNSPLHF. The CDR3 coding sequence is TGCGCCAGCAGCCAAGATCTAGGCGGGAACTCACCCCTCCACTTT.

This clonotype has only a few counts. This rearrangement joins TRBV12-3 or TRBV12-4 to TRBJ2-5; 11 bases match TRBD2. The CDR3 runs to 16 residues. V dropped 3 bases and J dropped 5; count of bases not matched to a gene: 8. For the CDR3, the DNA is TGTGCCAGCAGTTTCGTAGCGGGGGGGCCCGGCGAGACCCAGTACTTC. It encodes CASSFVAGGPGETQYF.

CDR3 region: CASSPSGSTEAFF. The CDR3 nucleotides are TGTGCCAGCAGTCCCTCAGGGTCCACTGAAGCTTTCTTT. This chain connects TRBV12-3 or TRBV12-4 to TRBJ1-1, with D perhaps TRBD1 (5 bases). The germline V and J ends were trimmed by 5 bases and 4 bases, with 11 bases remaining between them. The CDR3 length is 13 residues.

This clonotype was seen a few times. The chain recombines TRBV6-2 or TRBV6-3 with TRBJ1-1; perhaps TRBD1 as D (6 bases). Trimming pared 4 bases from V and 3 bases from J, leaving 15 bases between. The CDR3 has 15 residues. The germline V gene encodes CDR1 MNHEY and CDR2 SVGEGT. CDR3: CASSFRTVIDTEAFF. CDR3 coding DNA: TGTGCCAGCAGTTTCCGGACAGTGATTGACACTGAAGCTTTCTTT.

V is TRBV28 and J is TRBJ2-1; 7 bases fit TRBD1. Germline values: CDR1 MDHEN, CDR2 SYDVKM. With V trimmed by 10 bases and J by 4 bases, 7 bases remained unmatched. The CDR3 sequence is 13 residues long. In DNA form, the CDR3 reads TGTGCCACCCGACAGGGAATATACAATGAGCAGTTCTTC. It codes for CATRQGIYNEQFF.

This rearrangement joins TRBV4-2 to TRBJ2-2, with 9 bases fitting TRBD1. The CDR3 is 15 amino acids. The trim removed 3 bases at V and 3 bases at J, leaving 2 bases unmatched. Per the germline V gene, CDR1 is LGHNA and CDR2 is YNFKEQ. CDR3 sequence (DNA): TGTGCCAGCAGCCAGGGACAGGGCCACACCGGGGAGCTGTTTTTT. Its protein is CASSQGQGHTGELFF.

The sample holds a few counts of this clonotype. This rearrangement joins TRBV5-1 to TRBJ1-1, with D perhaps matching TRBD1 (6 bases). Trimming left V 1 base short and J 6 bases short, with 13 bases between. The CDR3 consists of 14 residues. Germline CDR1 reads SGHRS; CDR2 reads YFSETQ. CDR3 bases: TGCGCCAGCAGCTTGATCGGGCCAGGGGCTGAAGCTTTCTTT. Amino acid sequence: CASSLIGPGAEAFF.

This clonotype appeared many times. The chain carries TRBV12-3 or TRBV12-4 and TRBJ2-1; TRBD2 is a possible D gene (5 bases). V was shortened by 1 base and J by 9 bases, with 19 bases between the two germline ends. This CDR3 has 16 residues. The DNA of the CDR3 is TGTGCCAGCAGTTTAGGAGTGGACTCCCTCCCCTCTGAGCAGTTCTTC. Protein: CASSLGVDSLPSEQFF.

This clonotype was seen more than once but under ten times. V is TRBV7-2 and J is TRBJ2-5; 12 nucleotides agree with TRBD2. With V trimmed by 4 bases and J by 2 bases, 8 bases remained unmatched. Germline V gene sequence: CDR1 SGHTA, CDR2 FQGNSA. This CDR3 region has 17 residues. In DNA, the CDR3 is TGTGCCAGCAGCTCGTTATCTGGACTAGCGGGACAAGAGACCCAGTACTTC. This gives the protein CASSSLSGLAGQETQYF.

This clonotype was picked up a small number of times. CDR3 loop: CSVLQKANYGYTF. The CDR3 DNA sequence: TGCAGCGTTCTCCAGAAAGCTAACTATGGCTACACCTTC. The chain has TRBV29-1 and TRBJ1-2; D gene unclear. This CDR3 is 13 amino acids long. With 5 bases removed from V and 0 bases from J, the gap between germline ends came to 10 bases. Germline V CDR1 and CDR2: SQVTM, ANQGSEA.

This clonotype came up a few times. V and J are TRBV7-2 and TRBJ2-3, with TRBD1 identical over 9 bases. This CDR3 has 16 amino acids. Germline V gene data show CDR1 as SGHTA and CDR2 as FQGNSA. The trim removed 5 bases at V and 4 bases at J, leaving 10 bases unmatched. CDR3 in DNA: TGTGCCAGCAGCATCCAAACAGGGGGCGGTTCAGATACGCAGTATTTT. Its translation: CASSIQTGGGSDTQYF.

This clonotype has more than one count but fewer than ten. CDR3 residues: CASSLFLAGADTQYF. CDR3 coding DNA: TGCGCCAGCAGCTTGTTTCTTGCGGGAGCAGATACGCAGTATTTT. The V gene is TRBV5-1, the J gene TRBJ2-3, with 7 bases that match TRBD2. V trimming: 1 base; J trimming: 4 bases; junction bases outside the gene matches: 6. Germline CDR1 reads SGHRS; CDR2 reads YFSETQ. The CDR3 contains 15 residues.